This TCR beta chain was captured by sequencing in a study of T cell repertoires in cytomegalovirus infection. Study at large: The authors relied on CMV epitopes, both recently identified HLA-C-restricted and well-studied HLA-B-restricted. Matching HLA type and CMV infection were both indicated by public TCR beta signatures. Regarding the study as a whole: CMV-specific TCR beta clonotypes restricted by HLA-C were the ones dominating the ex vivo response. Individuals carrying CMV plus the relevant HLA were identified by cumulative frequency of public TCR beta families.

This clonotype was seen only once. The antigen remains unidentified. Using its own MiXCR run on the reads, TCRdb lists one record per CDR3 protein. The sample carries 700,000 to 950,000 distinct CDR3 sequences, 30% to 35% recorded once. The CDR3 extends over 15 amino acids. Germline V gene sequence: CDR1 SGHKS, CDR2 YYEKEE (reference sequence). With 4 bases removed from V and 11 bases from J, the gap between germline ends came to 24 bases. The sequence derives from a human donor in good health (CMV status not recorded). Some clones in this sample may be carry-over from other donors' samples. Sequenced here: cultured CD8+ T cells from PBMCs, sampled from culture after CMV antigen stimulation. The chain is built from TRBV5-5 and TRBJ1-1, with D possibly TRBD1 on 6 matching bases. CDR3 DNA: TGTGCCAGCAGCCTACCGCCACAGGGTGAGGTGTGGGCTTTCTTT. Translating gives CASSLPPQGEVWAFF.